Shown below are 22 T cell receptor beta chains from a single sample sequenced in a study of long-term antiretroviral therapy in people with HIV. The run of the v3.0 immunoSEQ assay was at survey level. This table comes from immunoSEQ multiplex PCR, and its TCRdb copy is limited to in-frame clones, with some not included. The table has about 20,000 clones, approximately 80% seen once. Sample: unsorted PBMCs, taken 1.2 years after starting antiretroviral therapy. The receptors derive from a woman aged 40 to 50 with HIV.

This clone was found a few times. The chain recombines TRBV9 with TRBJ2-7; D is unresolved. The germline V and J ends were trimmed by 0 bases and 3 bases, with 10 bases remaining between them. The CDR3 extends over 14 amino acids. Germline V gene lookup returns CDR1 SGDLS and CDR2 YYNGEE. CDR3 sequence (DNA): TGTGCCAGCAGCGTAGAGGCCGATTTCTACGAGCAGTACTTC. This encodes CASSVEADFYEQYF.

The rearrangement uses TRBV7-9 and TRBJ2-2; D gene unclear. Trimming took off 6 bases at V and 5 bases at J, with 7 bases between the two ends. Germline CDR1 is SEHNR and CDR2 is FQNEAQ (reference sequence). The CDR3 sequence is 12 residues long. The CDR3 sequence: CASSTFTGELFF. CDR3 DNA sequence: TGTGCCAGCAGTACGTTTACCGGGGAGCTGTTTTTT. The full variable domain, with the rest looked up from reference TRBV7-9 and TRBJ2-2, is DTGVSQNPRHKITKRGQNVTFRCDPISEHNRLYWYRQTLGQGPEFLTYFQNEAQLEKSRLLSDRFSAERPKGSFSTLEIQRTEQGDSAMYLCASSTFTGELFFGEGSRLTVL.

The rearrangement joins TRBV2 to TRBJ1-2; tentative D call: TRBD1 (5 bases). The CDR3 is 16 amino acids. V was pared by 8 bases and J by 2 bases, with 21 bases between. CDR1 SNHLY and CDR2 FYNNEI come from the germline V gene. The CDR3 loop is CASSPPGGEGNYGYTF. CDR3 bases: TGTGCCAGCTCACCCCCCGGGGGGGAAGGGAACTATGGCTACACCTTC.

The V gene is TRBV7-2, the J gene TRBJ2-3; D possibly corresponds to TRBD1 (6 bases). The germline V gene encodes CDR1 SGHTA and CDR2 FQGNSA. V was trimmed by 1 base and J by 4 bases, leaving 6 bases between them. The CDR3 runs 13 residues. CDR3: CASSLDRADTQYF. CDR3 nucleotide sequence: TGTGCCAGCAGCTTAGACAGGGCAGATACGCAGTATTTT.

The CDR3 region is CASRPSGWAGVEKGELFF. CDR3 bases: TGTGCCAGCAGACCCTCCGGTTGGGCGGGAGTTGAAAAAGGGGAGCTGTTTTTT. The chain combines TRBV28 with TRBJ2-2; 7 bases map to TRBD2. V dropped 6 bases and J dropped 8; count of bases not matched to a gene: 21. The CDR3 is 18 amino acids. Germline CDR1 reads MDHEN; CDR2 reads SYDVKM.

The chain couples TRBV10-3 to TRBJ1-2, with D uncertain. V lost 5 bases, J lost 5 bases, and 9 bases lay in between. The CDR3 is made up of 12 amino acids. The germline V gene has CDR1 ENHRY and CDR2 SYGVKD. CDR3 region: CAISTGSYGYTF. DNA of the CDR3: TGTGCCATCAGTACTGGCTCGTATGGCTACACCTTC.

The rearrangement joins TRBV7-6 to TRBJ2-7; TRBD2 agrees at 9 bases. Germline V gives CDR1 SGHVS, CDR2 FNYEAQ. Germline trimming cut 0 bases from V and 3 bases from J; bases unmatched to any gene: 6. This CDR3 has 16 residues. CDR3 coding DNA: TGTGCCAGCAGCTTAGCGCGGGCTAGCGGGGACTACGAGCAGTACTTC. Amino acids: CASSLARASGDYEQYF.

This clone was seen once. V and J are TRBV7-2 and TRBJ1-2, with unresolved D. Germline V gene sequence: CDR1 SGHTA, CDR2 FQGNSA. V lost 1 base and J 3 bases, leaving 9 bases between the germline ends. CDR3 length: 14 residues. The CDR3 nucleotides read TGTGCCAGCAGCTTAGGGCCACGTGACTATGGCTACACCTTC. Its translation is CASSLGPRDYGYTF.

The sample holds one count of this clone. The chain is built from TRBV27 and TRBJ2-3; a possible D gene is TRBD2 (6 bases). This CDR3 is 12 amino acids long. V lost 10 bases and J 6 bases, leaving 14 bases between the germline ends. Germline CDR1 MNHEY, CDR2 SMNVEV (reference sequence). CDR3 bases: TGTGCCACCCGGGAGAGTCTCGATACGCAGTATTTT. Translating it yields CATRESLDTQYF.

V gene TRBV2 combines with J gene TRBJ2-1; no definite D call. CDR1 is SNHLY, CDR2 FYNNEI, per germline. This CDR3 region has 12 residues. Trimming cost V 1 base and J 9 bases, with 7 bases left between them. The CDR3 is CASSEGAREQFF. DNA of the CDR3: TGTGCCAGCAGTGAAGGGGCGCGTGAGCAGTTCTTC. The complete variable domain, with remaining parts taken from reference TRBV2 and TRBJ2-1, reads EPEVTQTPSHQVTQMGQEVILRCVPISNHLYFYWYRQILGQKVEFLVSFYNNEISEKSEIFDDQFSVERPDGSNFTLKIRSTKLEDSAMYFCASSEGAREQFFGPGTRLTVL.

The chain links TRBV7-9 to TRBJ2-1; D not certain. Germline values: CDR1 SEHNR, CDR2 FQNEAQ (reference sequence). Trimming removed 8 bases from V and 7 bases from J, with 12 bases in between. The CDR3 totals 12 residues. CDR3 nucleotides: TGTGCCAGCGAATCCATCCTAAATGAGCAGTTCTTC. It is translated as CASESILNEQFF.

CDR3 sequence reads: CASSLGGGVPREQYF. DNA for the CDR3: TGCGCCAGCAGCTTGGGAGGGGGCGTTCCTCGGGAGCAGTACTTC. The rearrangement uses TRBV5-1 and TRBJ2-7, with TRBD1 matching over 7 bases. Trimming took 0 bases from V and 7 from J; bases not matched to a gene: 10. The V gene's germline CDR1 is SGHRS and CDR2 YFSETQ. The CDR3 has 15 amino acids.

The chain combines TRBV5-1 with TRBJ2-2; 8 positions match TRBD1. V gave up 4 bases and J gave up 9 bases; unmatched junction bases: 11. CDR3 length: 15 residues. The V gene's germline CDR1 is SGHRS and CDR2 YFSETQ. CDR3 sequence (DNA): TGCGCCAGCAGCAACCCCGGACAGGGAAAAAGGGAGCTGTTTTTT. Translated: CASSNPGQGKRELFF.

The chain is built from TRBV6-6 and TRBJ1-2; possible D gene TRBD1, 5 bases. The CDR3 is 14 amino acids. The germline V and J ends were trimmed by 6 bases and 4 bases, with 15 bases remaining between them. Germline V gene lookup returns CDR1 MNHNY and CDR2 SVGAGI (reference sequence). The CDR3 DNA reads TGTGCCAGCAGACAGACGGGACTTAGCTATGGCTACACCTTC. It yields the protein CASRQTGLSYGYTF.

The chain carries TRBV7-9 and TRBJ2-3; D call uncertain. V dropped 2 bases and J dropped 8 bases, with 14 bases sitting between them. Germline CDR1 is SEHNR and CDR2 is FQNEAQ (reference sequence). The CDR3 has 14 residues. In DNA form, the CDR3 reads TGTGCCAGCAGCTTAAAGGATAACGATGCTACGCAGTATTTT. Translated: CASSLKDNDATQYF.

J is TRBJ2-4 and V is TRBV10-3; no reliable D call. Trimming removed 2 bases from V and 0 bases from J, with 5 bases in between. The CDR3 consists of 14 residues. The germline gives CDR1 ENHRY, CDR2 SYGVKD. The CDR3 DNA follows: TGTGCCATCAGTGAGGGGGTAGCCAAAAACATTCAGTACTTC. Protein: CAISEGVAKNIQYF.

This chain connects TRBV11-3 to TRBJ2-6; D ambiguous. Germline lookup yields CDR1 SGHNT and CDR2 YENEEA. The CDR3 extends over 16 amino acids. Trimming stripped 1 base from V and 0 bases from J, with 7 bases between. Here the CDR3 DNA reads TGTGCCAGCAGCTTAGGAGGAGACTCTGGGGCCAACGTCCTGACTTTC. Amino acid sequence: CASSLGGDSGANVLTF.

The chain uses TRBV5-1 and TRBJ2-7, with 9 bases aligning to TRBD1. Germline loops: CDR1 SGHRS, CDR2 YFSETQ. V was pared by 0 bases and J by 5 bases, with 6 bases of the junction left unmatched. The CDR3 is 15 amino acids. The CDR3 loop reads CASSLGDRDSDEQYF. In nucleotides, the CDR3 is TGCGCCAGCAGCTTGGGGGACAGGGATAGCGACGAGCAGTACTTC.

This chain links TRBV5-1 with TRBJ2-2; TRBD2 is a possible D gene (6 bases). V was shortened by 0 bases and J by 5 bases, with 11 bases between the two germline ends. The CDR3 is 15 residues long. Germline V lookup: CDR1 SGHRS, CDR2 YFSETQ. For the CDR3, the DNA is TGCGCCAGCAGCTTGGCCCAGGCGGGAACCGGGGAGCTGTTTTTT. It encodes CASSLAQAGTGELFF.

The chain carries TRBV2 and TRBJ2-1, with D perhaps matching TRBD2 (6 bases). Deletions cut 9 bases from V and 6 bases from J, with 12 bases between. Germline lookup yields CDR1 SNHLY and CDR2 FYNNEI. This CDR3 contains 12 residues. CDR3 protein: CARGTEGNEQFF. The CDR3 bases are TGTGCCAGAGGGACTGAGGGCAATGAGCAGTTCTTC.

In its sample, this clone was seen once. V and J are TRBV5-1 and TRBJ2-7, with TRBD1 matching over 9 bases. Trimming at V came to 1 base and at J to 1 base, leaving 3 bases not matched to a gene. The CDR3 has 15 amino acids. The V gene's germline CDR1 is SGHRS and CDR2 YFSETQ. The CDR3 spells CASSLLGTGSYEQYF. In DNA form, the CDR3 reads TGCGCCAGCAGCTTGCTGGGGACAGGGTCCTACGAGCAGTACTTC. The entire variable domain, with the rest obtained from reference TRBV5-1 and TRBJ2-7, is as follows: KAGVTQTPRYLIKTRGQQVTLSCSPISGHRSVSWYQQTPGQGLQFLFEYFSETQRNKGNFPGRFSGRQFSNSRSEMNVSTLELGDSALYLCASSLLGTGSYEQYFGPGTRLTVT.

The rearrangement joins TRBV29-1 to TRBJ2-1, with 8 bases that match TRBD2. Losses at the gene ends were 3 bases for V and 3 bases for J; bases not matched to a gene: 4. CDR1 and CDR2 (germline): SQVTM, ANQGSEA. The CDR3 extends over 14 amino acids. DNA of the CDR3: TGCAGCGTTGACCTTAGCGGGAACTACAATGAGCAGTTCTTC. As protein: CSVDLSGNYNEQFF.